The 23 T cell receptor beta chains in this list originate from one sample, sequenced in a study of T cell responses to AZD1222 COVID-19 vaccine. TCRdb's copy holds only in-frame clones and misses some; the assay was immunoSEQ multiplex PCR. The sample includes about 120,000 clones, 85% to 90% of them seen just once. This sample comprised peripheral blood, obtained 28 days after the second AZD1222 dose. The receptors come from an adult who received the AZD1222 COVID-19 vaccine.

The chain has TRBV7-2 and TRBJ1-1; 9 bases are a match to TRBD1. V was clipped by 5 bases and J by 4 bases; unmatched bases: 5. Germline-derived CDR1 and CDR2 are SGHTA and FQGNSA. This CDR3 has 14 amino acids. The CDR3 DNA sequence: TGTGCCAGCAGCCTACTGGGACAGGGCACTGAAGCTTTCTTT. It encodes CASSLLGQGTEAFF. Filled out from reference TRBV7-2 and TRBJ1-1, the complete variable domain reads GAGVSQSPSNKVTEKGKDVELRCDPISGHTALYWYRQSLGQGLEFLIYFQGNSAPDKSGLPSDRFSAERTGGSVSTLTIQRTQQEDSAVYLCASSLLGQGTEAFFGQGTRLTVV.

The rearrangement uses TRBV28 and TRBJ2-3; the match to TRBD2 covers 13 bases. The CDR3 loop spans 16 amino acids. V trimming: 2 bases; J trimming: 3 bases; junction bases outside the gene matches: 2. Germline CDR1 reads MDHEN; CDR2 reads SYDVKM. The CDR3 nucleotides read TGTGCCAGCAGTTTAGGACTAGCGGGAGTGACAGATACGCAGTATTTT. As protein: CASSLGLAGVTDTQYF.

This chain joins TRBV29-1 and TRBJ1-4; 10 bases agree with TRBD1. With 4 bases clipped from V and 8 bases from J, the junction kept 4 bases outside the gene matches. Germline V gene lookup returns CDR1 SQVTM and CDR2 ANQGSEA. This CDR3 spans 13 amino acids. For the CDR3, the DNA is TGCAGCGTTGCCGGGACAGGGGTCGAAAAACTGTTTTTT. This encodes CSVAGTGVEKLFF. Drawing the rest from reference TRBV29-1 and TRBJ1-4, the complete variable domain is SAVISQKPSRDICQRGTSLTIQCQVDSQVTMMFWYRQQPGQSLTLIATANQGSEATYESGFVIDKFPISRPNLTFSTLTVSNMSPEDSSIYLCSVAGTGVEKLFFGSGTQLSVL.

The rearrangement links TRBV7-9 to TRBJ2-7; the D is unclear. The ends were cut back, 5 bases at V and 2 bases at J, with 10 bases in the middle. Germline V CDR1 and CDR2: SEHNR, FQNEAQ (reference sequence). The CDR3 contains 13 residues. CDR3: CASSPGRTYEQYF. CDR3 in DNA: TGTGCCAGCAGCCCAGGACGGACCTACGAGCAGTACTTC.

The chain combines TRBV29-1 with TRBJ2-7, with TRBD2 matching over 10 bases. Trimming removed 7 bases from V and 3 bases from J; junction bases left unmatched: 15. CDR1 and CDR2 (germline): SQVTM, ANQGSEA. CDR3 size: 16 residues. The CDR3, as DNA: TGCAGCGCCGGTGGGCCTAGCGGGGGTGGTATCTACGAGCAGTACTTC. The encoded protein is CSAGGPSGGGIYEQYF.

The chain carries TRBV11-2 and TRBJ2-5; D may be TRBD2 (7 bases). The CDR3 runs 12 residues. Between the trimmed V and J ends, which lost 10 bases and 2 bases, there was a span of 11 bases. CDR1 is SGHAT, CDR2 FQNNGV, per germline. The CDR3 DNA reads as TGTGCCACCAGGGGAGGGCAAGAGACCCAGTACTTC. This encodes CATRGGQETQYF. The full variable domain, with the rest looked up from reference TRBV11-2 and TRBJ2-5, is EAGVAQSPRYKIIEKRQSVAFWCNPISGHATLYWYQQILGQGPKLLIQFQNNGVVDDSQLPKDRFSAERLKGVDSTLKIQPAKLEDSAVYLCATRGGQETQYFGPGTRLLVL.

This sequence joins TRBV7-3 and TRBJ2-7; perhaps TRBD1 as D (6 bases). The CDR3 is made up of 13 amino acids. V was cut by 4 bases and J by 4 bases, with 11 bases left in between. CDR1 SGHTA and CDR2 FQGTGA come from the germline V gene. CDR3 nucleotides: TGTGCCAGCAGCTCAGGGGTGGGGTACGAGCAGTACTTC. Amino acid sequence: CASSSGVGYEQYF.

The CDR3 DNA follows: TGTGCCAGCAGTGAAACTAAGGGGTGGGGGCTTAATTCACCCCTCCACTTT. This gives the protein CASSETKGWGLNSPLHF. V and J are TRBV6-1 and TRBJ1-6; tentative D call: TRBD1 (6 bases). Germline CDR1 is MNHNS and CDR2 is SASEGT. V lost 2 bases to trimming and J lost 6 bases, with 17 bases between them. This CDR3 is built from 17 residues.

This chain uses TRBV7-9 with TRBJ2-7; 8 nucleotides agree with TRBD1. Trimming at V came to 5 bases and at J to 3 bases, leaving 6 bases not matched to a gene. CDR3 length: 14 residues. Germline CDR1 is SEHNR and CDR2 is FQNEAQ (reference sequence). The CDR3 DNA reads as TGTGCCAGCAGCCCAATAGGACAGGGCTACGAGCAGTACTTC. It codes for CASSPIGQGYEQYF.

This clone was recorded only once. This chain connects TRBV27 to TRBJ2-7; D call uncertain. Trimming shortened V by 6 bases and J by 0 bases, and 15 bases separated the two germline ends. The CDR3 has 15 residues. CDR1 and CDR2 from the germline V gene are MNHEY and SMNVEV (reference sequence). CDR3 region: CASRTVTQSSYEQYF. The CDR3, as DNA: TGTGCCAGCAGGACGGTGACACAGAGCTCCTACGAGCAGTACTTC.

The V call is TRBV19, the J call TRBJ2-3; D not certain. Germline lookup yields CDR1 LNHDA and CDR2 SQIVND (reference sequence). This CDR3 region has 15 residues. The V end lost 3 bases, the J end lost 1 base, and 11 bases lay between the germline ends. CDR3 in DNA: TGTGCCAGTAGTATCCGGGTCAGCCGCACAGATACGCAGTATTTT. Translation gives CASSIRVSRTDTQYF.

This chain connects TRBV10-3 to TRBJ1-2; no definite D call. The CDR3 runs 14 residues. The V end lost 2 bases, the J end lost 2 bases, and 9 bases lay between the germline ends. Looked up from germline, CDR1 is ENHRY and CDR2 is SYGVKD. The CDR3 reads CAISEGKGNYGYTF. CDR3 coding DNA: TGTGCCATCAGTGAGGGAAAGGGAAACTATGGCTACACCTTC.

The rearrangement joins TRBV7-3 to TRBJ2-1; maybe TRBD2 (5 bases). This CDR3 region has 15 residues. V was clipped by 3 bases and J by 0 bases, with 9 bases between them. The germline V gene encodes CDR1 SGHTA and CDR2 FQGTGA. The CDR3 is CASSLDSSSYNEQFF. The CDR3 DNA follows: TGTGCCAGCAGCTTGGACTCGAGCTCCTACAATGAGCAGTTCTTC.

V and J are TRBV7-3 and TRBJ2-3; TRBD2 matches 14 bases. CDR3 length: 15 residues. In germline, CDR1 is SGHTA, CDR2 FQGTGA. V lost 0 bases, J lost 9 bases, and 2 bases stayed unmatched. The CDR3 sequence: CASSLTGLAGETQYF. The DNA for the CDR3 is TGTGCCAGCAGCTTAACGGGACTAGCGGGGGAAACGCAGTATTTT.

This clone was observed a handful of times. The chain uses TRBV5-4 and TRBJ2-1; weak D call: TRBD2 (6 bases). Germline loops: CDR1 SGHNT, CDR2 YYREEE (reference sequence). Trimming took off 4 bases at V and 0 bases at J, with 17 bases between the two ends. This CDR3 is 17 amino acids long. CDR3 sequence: CASSEELAANSYNEQFF. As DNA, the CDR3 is TGTGCCAGCAGCGAGGAATTAGCGGCGAACTCCTACAATGAGCAGTTCTTC. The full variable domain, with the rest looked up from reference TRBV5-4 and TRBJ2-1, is ETGVTQSPTHLIKTRGQQVTLRCSSQSGHNTVSWYQQALGQGPQFIFQYYREEENGRGNFPPRFSGLQFPNYSSELNVNALELDDSALYLCASSEELAANSYNEQFFGPGTRLTVL.

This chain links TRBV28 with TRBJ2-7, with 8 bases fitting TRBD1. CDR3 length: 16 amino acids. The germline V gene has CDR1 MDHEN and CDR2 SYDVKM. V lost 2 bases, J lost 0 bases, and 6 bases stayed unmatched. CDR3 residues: CASSLPGTGPSYEQYF. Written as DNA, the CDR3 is TGTGCCAGCAGTTTACCCGGGACAGGTCCCTCCTACGAGCAGTACTTC. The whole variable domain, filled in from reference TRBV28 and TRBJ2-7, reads DVKVTQSSRYLVKRTGEKVFLECVQDMDHENMFWYRQDPGLGLRLIYFSYDVKMKEKGDIPEGYSVSREKKERFSLILESASTNQTSMYLCASSLPGTGPSYEQYFGPGTRLTVT.

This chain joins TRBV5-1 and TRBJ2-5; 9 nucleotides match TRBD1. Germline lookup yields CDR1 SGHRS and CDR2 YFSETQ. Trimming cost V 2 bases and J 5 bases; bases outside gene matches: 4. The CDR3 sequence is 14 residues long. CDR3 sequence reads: CASSLQGALETQYF. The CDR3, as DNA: TGCGCCAGCAGCTTACAGGGGGCTCTGGAGACCCAGTACTTC.

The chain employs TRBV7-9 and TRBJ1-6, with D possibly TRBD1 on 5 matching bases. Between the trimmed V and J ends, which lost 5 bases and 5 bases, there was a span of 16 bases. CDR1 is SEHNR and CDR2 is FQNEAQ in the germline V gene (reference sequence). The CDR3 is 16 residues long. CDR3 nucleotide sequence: TGTGCCAGCAGCCCCCCTTGGCAGGGAAATAATTCACCCCTCCACTTT. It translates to CASSPPWQGNNSPLHF.

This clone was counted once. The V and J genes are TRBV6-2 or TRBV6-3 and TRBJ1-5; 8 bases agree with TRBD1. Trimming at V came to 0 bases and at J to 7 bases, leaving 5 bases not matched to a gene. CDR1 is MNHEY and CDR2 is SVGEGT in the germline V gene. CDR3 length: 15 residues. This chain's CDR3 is CASSYSGQGGQPQHF. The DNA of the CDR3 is TGTGCCAGCAGTTACTCAGGACAGGGTGGGCAGCCCCAGCATTTT.

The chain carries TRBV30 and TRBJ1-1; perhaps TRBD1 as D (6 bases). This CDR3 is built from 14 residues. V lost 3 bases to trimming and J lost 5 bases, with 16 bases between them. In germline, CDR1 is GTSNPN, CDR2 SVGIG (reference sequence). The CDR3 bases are TGTGCCTGGAGCGCGATAACAGGGAGAACTGAAGCTTTCTTT. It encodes CAWSAITGRTEAFF.

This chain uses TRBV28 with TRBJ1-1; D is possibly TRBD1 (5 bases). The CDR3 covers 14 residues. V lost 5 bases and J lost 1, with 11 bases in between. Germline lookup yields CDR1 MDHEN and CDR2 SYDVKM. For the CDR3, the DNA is TGTGCCAGCAGTCCTGGACACCCGAACACTGAAGCTTTCTTT. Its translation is CASSPGHPNTEAFF.

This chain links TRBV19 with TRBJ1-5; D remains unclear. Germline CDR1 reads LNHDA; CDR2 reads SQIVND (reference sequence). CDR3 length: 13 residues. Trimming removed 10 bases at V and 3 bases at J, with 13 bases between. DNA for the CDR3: TGTGCCATCTCGGAACAGCTCAATCAGCCCCAGCATTTT. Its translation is CAISEQLNQPQHF.

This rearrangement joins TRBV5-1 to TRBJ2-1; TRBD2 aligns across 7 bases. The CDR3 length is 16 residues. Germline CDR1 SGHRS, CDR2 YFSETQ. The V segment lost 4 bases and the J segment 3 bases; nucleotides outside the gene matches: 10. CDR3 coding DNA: TGCGCCAGCAGCCTGGTGGGGGGGAGGATCTACAATGAGCAGTTCTTC. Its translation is CASSLVGGRIYNEQFF.